This is a list of T cell receptor beta chains from one sample in a study of blood T cell repertoires in COVID-19. TCRdb's copy holds only in-frame clones and misses some; the assay was immunoSEQ multiplex PCR. This table has 160,000 or so clones, roughly 90% appearing once. The sample consisted of peripheral blood. These receptor sequences come from a man aged 55 to 70 with acute or convalescent COVID-19. Both conserved end residues are part of each CDR3. The D gene is left open where the match is weak. Clone size, where shown, is once, few, many, or a class for clones that have expanded.

TRBV6-5,TRBJ1-1,NA,NA,CASTPPGGVTEAFF,TGTGCCAGCACGCCACCGGGGGGCGTCACTGAAGCTTTCTTT
TRBV6-5,TRBJ1-2,TRBD1,NA,CASRTPGQGAGYTF,TGTGCCAGCAGGACCCCGGGACAGGGTGCTGGCTACACCTTC
TRBV5-1,TRBJ1-4,NA,NA,CASSIQGVTEKLFF,TGCGCCAGCAGCATACAGGGCGTAACCGAAAAACTGTTTTTT
TRBV7-8,TRBJ2-7,NA,NA,CASSRQRDNYEQYF,TGTGCCAGCAGCCGCCAGCGGGACAATTACGAGCAGTACTTC
TRBV2,TRBJ1-3,NA,NA,CASSEGANSGNTIYF,TGTGCCAGCAGTGAAGGAGCAAACTCTGGAAACACCATATATTTT
TRBV5-6,TRBJ2-1,TRBD1,NA,CASSSVRDRGGNEQFF,TGTGCCAGCAGCTCCGTCCGGGACAGGGGCGGCAATGAGCAGTTCTTC
TRBV3-1/TRBV3-2,TRBJ1-5,NA,NA,CASSQEWKAGLEPQHF,TGTGCCAGCAGCCAAGAGTGGAAGGCAGGCCTCGAGCCCCAGCATTTT
TRBV7-9,TRBJ1-1,TRBD1,NA,CASSHPGTGTNTEAFF,TGTGCCAGCAGCCATCCCGGGACAGGAACGAACACTGAAGCTTTCTTT
TRBV10-2,TRBJ2-7,TRBD2,NA,CASNLAGGNEQYF,TGCGCCAGCAATTTAGCGGGGGGGAACGAGCAGTACTTC
TRBV6-5,TRBJ1-1,NA,NA,CASSYSRVTEAFF,TGTGCCAGCAGTTACTCGAGGGTTACTGAAGCTTTCTTT
TRBV7-2,TRBJ1-1,TRBD1,NA,CASSLVSGGTGGPEAFF,TGTGCCAGCAGCTTAGTGTCAGGCGGGACAGGGGGCCCTGAAGCTTTCTTT
TRBV7-9,TRBJ1-4,NA,NA,CASSLHISLGLNEKLFF,TGTGCCAGCTCGCTTCATATTAGCTTGGGTCTTAATGAAAAACTGTTTTTT
TRBV6-4,TRBJ2-6,TRBD2,NA,CASSERGGSGANVLTF,TGTGCCAGCAGTGAGCGGGGGGGCTCTGGGGCCAACGTCCTGACTTTC
TRBV27,TRBJ1-2,TRBD1,NA,CASSPDRVPNYGYTF,TGTGCCAGCAGTCCCGACAGGGTACCTAACTATGGCTACACCTTC
TRBV5-1,TRBJ2-7,TRBD2,NA,CASSQDASGGAYEQYF,TGCGCCAGCAGCCAGGACGCTAGCGGGGGGGCCTACGAGCAGTACTTC
TRBV7-9,TRBJ1-1,TRBD1,NA,CASSGTGGNTEAFF,TGTGCCAGCAGCGGGACAGGGGGCAACACTGAAGCTTTCTTT
TRBV19,TRBJ1-1,NA,NA,CASSKRNTEAFF,TGTGCCAGTAGCAAGAGGAACACTGAAGCTTTCTTT
TRBV5-1,TRBJ1-4,NA,NA,CASSRRGEKLFF,TGCGCCAGCAGCCGGCGGGGGGAAAAACTGTTTTTT
TRBV6-4,TRBJ2-3,TRBD2,NA,CAFIGTSGVSDTQYF,TGTGCCTTCATAGGGACTAGCGGGGTCTCAGATACGCAGTATTTT
TRBV2,TRBJ1-1,NA,NA,CASSVVGVNTEAFF,TGTGCCAGCAGTGTTGTAGGGGTGAACACTGAAGCTTTCTTT
TRBV7-9,TRBJ1-5,NA,NA,CASSLSSGGAYQPQHF,TGTGCCAGCAGCTTAAGTTCGGGGGGGGCGTATCAGCCCCAGCATTTT
TRBV5-1,TRBJ2-5,TRBD1,NA,CASSLDLGQFQETQYF,TGCGCCAGCAGCTTGGATCTGGGACAGTTCCAAGAGACCCAGTACTTC
TRBV3-1/TRBV3-2,TRBJ2-1,NA,NA,CASSQERFAGYNEQFF,TGTGCCAGCAGCCAAGAGAGGTTCGCAGGGTACAATGAGCAGTTCTTC
TRBV6-2/TRBV6-3,TRBJ2-7,NA,NA,CASSYSQGWDEQYF,TGTGCCAGCAGTTACTCGCAGGGGTGGGACGAGCAGTACTTC
TRBV7-2,TRBJ2-1,NA,NA,CASSLGFVGAVNNEQFF,TGTGCCAGCAGCTTAGGATTCGTGGGGGCCGTTAACAATGAGCAGTTCTTC
TRBV6-5,TRBJ2-4,TRBD2,NA,CASGGGNLGKNIQYF,TGTGCCAGCGGGGGAGGGAATTTGGGCAAAAACATTCAGTACTTC
TRBV7-2,TRBJ2-2,NA,NA,CASSSKQNSNTGELFF,TGTGCCAGCAGCAGTAAACAGAACTCGAACACCGGGGAGCTGTTTTTT
TRBV24-1,TRBJ2-2,NA,NA,CATSDGVGSGGELFF,TGTGCCACCAGTGACGGGGTGGGCAGTGGCGGGGAGCTGTTTTTT
TRBV6-1,TRBJ2-1,TRBD1,NA,CASSGLYFKGAQTDEQFF,TGTGCCAGCAGTGGTTTATATTTTAAGGGGGCTCAGACCGATGAGCAGTTCTTC
TRBV19,TRBJ1-5,NA,NA,CASSIKGPLQKYSNQPQHF,TGTGCCAGTAGTATTAAGGGGCCCTTACAAAAATATAGCAATCAGCCCCAGCATTTT
TRBV18,TRBJ2-7,NA,NA,CASSPPEGQRGEQYF,TGTGCCAGCTCACCACCGGAGGGGCAGAGGGGCGAGCAGTACTTC
TRBV6-1,TRBJ1-2,TRBD1,NA,CASSDRDRGRYGYTF,TGTGCCAGCAGTGACCGGGACAGGGGGCGATATGGCTACACCTTC
TRBV5-1,TRBJ1-1,NA,NA,CASSLNRDTEAFF,TGCGCCAGCAGCTTAAACAGGGACACTGAAGCTTTCTTT
TRBV7-2,TRBJ2-2,TRBD1,once,CASSLVASRGLSGELFF,TGTGCCAGCAGCTTAGTCGCGAGCAGGGGGCTTTCCGGGGAGCTGTTTTTT